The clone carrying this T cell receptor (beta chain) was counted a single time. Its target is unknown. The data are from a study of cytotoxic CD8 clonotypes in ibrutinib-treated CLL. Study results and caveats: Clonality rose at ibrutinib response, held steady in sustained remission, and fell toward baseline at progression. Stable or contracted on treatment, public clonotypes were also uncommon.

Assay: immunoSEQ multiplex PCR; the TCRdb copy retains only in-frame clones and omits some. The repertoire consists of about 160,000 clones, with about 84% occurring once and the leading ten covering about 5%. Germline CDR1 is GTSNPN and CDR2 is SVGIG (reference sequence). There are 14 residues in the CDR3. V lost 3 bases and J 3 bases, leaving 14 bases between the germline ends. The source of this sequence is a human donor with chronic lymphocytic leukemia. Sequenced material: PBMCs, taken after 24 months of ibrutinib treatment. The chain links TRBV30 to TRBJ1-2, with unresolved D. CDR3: CAWSPSNPYYGYTF. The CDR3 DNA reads TGTGCCTGGAGCCCTTCGAACCCCTACTATGGCTACACCTTC.